The rows below give T cell receptor beta chains drawn from one sample of a study of human versus mouse CDR3 diversity and MHC coevolution. Assay: immunoSEQ multiplex PCR; the TCRdb copy retains only in-frame clones and omits some. Of fewer than 100,000 clones listed, around 93% were seen once; the top ten hold 1.3%. Sequencing was performed on naive CD4+ T cells from blood. The receptors were sampled from a person aged 25 to 69 in good health. CDR3s include the opening cysteine and the closing phenylalanine or tryptophan. D genes are given only for firm matches. Not all rows give a size; the values are once, few, many and, for expanded clones, a class.

J	V	D	size	CDR3	DNA
TRBJ2-1	TRBV6-1	NA	once	CASRVTGSGEQFF	TGTGCCAGCAGAGTAACAGGGTCGGGTGAGCAGTTCTTC
TRBJ2-7	TRBV18	NA	NA	CASSPRDGSYEQYF	TGTGCCAGCTCACCGCGGGACGGCTCCTACGAGCAGTACTTC
TRBJ2-7	TRBV19	NA	NA	CASSLTSSYEQYF	TGTGCCAGTAGTCTAACGTCTTCCTACGAGCAGTACTTC
TRBJ1-2	TRBV7-3	TRBD1	NA	CASSRAQGEVEGYTF	TGTGCCAGCAGCCGGGCTCAGGGGGAGGTGGAGGGCTACACCTTC
TRBJ2-7	TRBV7-6	NA	NA	CATGPGFGEQYF	TGTGCCACGGGCCCGGGATTCGGCGAGCAGTACTTC
TRBJ2-3	TRBV7-3	TRBD2	NA	CASSLTSGGPGDTQYF	TGTGCCAGCAGCTTAACTAGCGGGGGGCCCGGCGATACGCAGTATTTT
TRBJ2-5	TRBV7-6	TRBD1	NA	CASSRGRSETQYF	TGTGCCAGCAGCAGGGGGCGGTCCGAGACCCAGTACTTC
TRBJ1-4	TRBV19	NA	once	CASSSRLGSRATNEKLFF	TGTGCCAGTAGTTCCCGACTTGGGTCACGAGCAACTAATGAAAAACTGTTTTTT
TRBJ2-5	TRBV7-9	TRBD1	once	CASSFGQGRRLRSETQYF	TGTGCCAGCAGCTTCGGACAGGGTAGACGGCTAAGATCGGAGACCCAGTACTTC
TRBJ2-7	TRBV2	TRBD1	NA	CASLGQGPEQYF	TGTGCCAGCCTGGGACAGGGGCCTGAGCAGTACTTC
TRBJ1-4	TRBV7-6	NA	NA	CASRGTNEKLFF	TGTGCCAGTCGGGGGACTAATGAAAAACTGTTTTTT
TRBJ2-7	TRBV30	TRBD2	NA	CAWSVLAGVGEQYF	TGTGCCTGGAGTGTACTGGCGGGAGTGGGGGAGCAGTACTTC
TRBJ2-7	TRBV7-6	NA	NA	CASSPWGESYEQYF	TGTGCCAGCAGCCCCTGGGGGGAGTCCTACGAGCAGTACTTC
TRBJ1-5	TRBV4-2	NA	NA	CASSQDGGAQPQHF	TGTGCCAGCAGCCAAGACGGTGGGGCTCAGCCCCAGCATTTT